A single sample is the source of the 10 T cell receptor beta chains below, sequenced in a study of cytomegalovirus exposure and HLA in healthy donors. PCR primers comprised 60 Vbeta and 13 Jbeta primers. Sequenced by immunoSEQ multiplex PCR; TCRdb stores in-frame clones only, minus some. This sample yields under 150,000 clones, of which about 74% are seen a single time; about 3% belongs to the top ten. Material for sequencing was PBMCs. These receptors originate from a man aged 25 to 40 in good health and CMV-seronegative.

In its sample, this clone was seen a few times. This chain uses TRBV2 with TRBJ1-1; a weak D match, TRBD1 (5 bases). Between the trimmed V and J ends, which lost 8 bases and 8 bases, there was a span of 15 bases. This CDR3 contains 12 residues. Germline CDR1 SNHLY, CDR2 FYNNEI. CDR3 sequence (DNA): TGTGCCAGCTCCCACCCAGGGTACGAAGCTTTCTTT. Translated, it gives CASSHPGYEAFF. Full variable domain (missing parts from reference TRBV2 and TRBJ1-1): EPEVTQTPSHQVTQMGQEVILRCVPISNHLYFYWYRQILGQKVEFLVSFYNNEISEKSEIFDDQFSVERPDGSNFTLKIRSTKLEDSAMYFCASSHPGYEAFFGQGTRLTVV.

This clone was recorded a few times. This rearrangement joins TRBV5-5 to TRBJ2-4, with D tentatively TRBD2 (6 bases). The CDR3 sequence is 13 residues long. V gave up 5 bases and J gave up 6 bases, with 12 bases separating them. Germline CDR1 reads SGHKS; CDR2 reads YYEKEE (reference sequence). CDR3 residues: CASSGTYTNIQYF. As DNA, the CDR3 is TGTGCCAGCAGTGGGACTTACACAAACATTCAGTACTTC.

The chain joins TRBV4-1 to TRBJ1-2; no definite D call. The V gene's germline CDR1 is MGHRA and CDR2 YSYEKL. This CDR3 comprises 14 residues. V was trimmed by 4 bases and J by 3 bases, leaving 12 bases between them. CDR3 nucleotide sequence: TGCGCCAGCAGCCCGTGGGTTCTAGACTATGGCTACACCTTC. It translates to CASSPWVLDYGYTF.

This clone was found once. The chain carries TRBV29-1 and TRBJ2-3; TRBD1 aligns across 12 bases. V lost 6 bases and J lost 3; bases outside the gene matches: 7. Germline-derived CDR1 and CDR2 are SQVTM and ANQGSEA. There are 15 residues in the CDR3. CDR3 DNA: TGCAGCGTGACCGGGACAGGGGGCCCAACAGATACGCAGTATTTT. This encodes CSVTGTGGPTDTQYF.

In DNA, the CDR3 is TGTGCCAGCAGCGTAGGGACTAGCGGGGGGCAAGAGACCCAGTACTTC. Amino acid sequence: CASSVGTSGGQETQYF. The chain is built from TRBV9 and TRBJ2-5, with 14 bases fitting TRBD2. The germline CDR1 and CDR2 sequences are SGDLS and YYNGEE. Trimming took 0 bases from V and 2 from J; bases not matched to a gene: 0. The CDR3 has 16 residues.

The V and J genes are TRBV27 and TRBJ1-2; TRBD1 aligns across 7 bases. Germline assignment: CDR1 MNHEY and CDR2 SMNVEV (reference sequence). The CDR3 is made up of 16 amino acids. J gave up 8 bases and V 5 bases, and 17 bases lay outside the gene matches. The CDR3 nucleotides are TGTGCCAGCAGTCGCCAGGAGGCCCAGGGGGGACACGGCTACACCTTC. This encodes CASSRQEAQGGHGYTF.

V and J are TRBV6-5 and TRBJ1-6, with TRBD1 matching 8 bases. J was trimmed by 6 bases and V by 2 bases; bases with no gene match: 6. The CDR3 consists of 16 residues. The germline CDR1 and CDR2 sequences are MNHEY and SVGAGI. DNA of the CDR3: TGTGCCAGCAGTTACACTAGACAGGGGTCTAATTCACCCCTCCACTTT. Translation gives CASSYTRQGSNSPLHF.

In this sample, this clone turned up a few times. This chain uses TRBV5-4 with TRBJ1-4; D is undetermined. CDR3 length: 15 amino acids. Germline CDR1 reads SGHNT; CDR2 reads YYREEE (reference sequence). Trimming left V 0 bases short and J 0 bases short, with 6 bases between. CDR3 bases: TGTGCCAGCAGCTTGGCCACTGCAACTAATGAAAAACTGTTTTTT. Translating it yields CASSLATATNEKLFF.

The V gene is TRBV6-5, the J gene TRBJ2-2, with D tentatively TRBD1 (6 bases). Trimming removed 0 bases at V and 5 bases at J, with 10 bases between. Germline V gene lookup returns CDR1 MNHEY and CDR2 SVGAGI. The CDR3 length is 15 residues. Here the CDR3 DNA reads TGTGCCAGCAGTTACTCGGGGGCCAGAACCGGGGAGCTGTTTTTT. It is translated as CASSYSGARTGELFF.

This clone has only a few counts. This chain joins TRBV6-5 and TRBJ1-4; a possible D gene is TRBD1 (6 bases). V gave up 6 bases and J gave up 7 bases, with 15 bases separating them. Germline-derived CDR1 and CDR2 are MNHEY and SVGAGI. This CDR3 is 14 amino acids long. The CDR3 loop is CASSPVQGSEKLFF. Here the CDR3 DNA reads TGTGCCAGCAGCCCCGTACAGGGCAGTGAAAAACTGTTTTTT.